This T cell receptor beta chain is from a study of T cell repertoires in cytomegalovirus infection. The trim removed 4 bases at V and 4 bases at J, leaving 10 bases unmatched. The CDR3 loop spans 16 amino acids. Germline V gene sequence: CDR1 SGHRS, CDR2 YFSETQ. A single record per CDR3 protein comes from TCRdb applying MiXCR to the reads. Of fewer than 200,000 distinct CDR3 sequences listed, approximately 15% were seen once; the top ten hold 25% to 30%. This clonotype was counted a few times. Sequenced: PBMCs. This sequence originates from a human donor in good health (CMV status not recorded). Some clones in this sample may be carry-over from other donors' samples. This rearrangement joins TRBV5-1 to TRBJ2-5, with 10 positions matching TRBD2. CDR3 region: CASSPGIAGGGETQYF. CDR3 bases: TGCGCCAGCAGCCCCGGGATAGCGGGAGGCGGAGAGACCCAGTACTTC.